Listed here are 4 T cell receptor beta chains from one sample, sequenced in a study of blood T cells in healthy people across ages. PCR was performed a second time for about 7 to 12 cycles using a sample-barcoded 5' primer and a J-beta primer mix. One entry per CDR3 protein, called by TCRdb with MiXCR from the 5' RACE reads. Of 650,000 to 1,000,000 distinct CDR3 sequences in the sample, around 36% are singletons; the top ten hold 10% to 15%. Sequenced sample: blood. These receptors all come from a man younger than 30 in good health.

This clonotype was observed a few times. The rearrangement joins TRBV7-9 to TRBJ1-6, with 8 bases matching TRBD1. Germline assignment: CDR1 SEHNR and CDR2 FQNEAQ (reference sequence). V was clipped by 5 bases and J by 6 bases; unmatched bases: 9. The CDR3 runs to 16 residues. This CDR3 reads CASSTGTGGTNSPLHF. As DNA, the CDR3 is TGTGCCAGCAGCACAGGGACAGGCGGAACTAATTCACCCCTCCACTTT.

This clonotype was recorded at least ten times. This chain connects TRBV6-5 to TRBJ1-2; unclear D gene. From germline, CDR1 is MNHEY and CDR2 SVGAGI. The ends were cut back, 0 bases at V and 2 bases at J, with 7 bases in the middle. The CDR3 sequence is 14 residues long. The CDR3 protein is CASSYSSVNYGYTF. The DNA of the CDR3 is TGTGCCAGCAGTTACTCGTCAGTAAACTATGGCTACACCTTC.

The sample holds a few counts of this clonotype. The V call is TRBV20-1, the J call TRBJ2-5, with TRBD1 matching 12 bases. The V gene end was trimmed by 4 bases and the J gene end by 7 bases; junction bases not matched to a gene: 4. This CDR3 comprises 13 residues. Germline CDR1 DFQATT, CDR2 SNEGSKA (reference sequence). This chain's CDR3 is CSAKPGQGATQYF. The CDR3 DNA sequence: TGCAGTGCTAAGCCGGGACAGGGGGCGACCCAGTACTTC.

CDR3 region: CATSRTPTHQPQHF. CDR3 in DNA: TGTGCCACCAGCAGGACCCCGACCCATCAGCCCCAGCATTTT. V and J are TRBV15 and TRBJ1-5; no reliable D call. The CDR3 consists of 14 residues. Germline-derived CDR1 and CDR2 are LNHNV and YYDKDF (reference sequence). Deletions cut 3 bases from V and 5 bases from J, with 11 bases between.